This TCR beta chain comes out of a study of CD8+CD57+ T cells in acquired aplastic anemia. The germline V gene encodes CDR1 DFQATT and CDR2 SNEGSKA (reference sequence). This CDR3 is built from 13 residues. With 0 bases removed from V and 1 base from J, the gap between germline ends came to 6 bases. This clonotype was seen a single time. CDR3 and TCR beta VDJ profiling relied on a genomic DNA template. TCRdb analysed the reads with MiXCR anew, one entry per CDR3 protein. The table lists 86,000 or so distinct CDR3 sequences, less than 60% of them singletons. V and J are TRBV20-1 and TRBJ1-1; D not resolved. The sequencing input was sorted CD4+, CD8+, or CD8+CD57+ T cells (not recorded which) from PBMCs. This clonotype was sampled from a human donor in good health, serving as a control. DNA for the CDR3: TGCAGTGCTAGAGATAAGGAGAACACTGAAGCTTTCTTT. Its protein product is CSARDKENTEAFF.